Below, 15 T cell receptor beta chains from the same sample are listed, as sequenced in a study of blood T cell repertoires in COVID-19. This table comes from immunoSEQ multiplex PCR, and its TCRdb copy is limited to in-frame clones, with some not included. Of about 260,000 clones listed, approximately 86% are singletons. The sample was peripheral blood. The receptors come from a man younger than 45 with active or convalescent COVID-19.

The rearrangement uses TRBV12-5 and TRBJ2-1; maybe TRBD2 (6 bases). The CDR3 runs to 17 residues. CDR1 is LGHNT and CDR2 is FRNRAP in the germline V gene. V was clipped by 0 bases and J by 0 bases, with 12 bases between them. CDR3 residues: CASGLVMSGYSYNEQFF. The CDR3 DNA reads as TGTGCTAGTGGTTTGGTAATGAGCGGGTACTCCTACAATGAGCAGTTCTTC.

The CDR3 loop is CASSQRTPRPYEQYF. CDR3 in DNA: TGTGCCAGTAGTCAAAGGACACCCCGTCCCTACGAGCAGTACTTC. The rearrangement joins TRBV19 to TRBJ2-7; D is possibly TRBD1 (5 bases). CDR1 and CDR2 from the germline V gene are LNHDA and SQIVND (reference sequence). Trimming left V 5 bases short and J 2 bases short, with 16 bases between. This CDR3 has 15 amino acids.

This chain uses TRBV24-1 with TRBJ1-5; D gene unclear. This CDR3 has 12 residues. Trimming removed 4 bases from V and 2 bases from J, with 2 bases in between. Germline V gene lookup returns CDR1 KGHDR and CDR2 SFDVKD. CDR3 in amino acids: CATSDGNQPQHF. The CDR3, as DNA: TGTGCCACCAGTGACGGCAATCAGCCCCAGCATTTT.

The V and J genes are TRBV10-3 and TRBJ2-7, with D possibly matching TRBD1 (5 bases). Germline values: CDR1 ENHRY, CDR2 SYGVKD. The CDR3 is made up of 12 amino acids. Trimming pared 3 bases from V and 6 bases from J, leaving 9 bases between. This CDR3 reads CAISEGVSEQYF. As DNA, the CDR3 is TGTGCCATCAGTGAAGGGGTTTCCGAGCAGTACTTC.

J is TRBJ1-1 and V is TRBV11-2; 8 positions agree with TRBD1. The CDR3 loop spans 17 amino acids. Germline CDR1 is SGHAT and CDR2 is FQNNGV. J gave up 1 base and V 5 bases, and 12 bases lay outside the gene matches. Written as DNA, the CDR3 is TGTGCCAGCAGCCCAGGACAGGGTTCAGATGGGAACACTGAAGCTTTCTTT. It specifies CASSPGQGSDGNTEAFF. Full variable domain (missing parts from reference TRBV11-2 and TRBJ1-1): EAGVAQSPRYKIIEKRQSVAFWCNPISGHATLYWYQQILGQGPKLLIQFQNNGVVDDSQLPKDRFSAERLKGVDSTLKIQPAKLEDSAVYLCASSPGQGSDGNTEAFFGQGTRLTVV.

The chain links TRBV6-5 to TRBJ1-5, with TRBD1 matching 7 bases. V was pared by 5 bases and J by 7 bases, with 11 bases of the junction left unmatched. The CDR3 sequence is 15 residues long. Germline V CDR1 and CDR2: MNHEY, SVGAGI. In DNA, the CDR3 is TGTGCCAGCAGTCCTAAACAGGGGTGGGACCAGCCCCAGCATTTT. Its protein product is CASSPKQGWDQPQHF.

This CDR3 is CASSPSWDRRNTEAFF. The CDR3 coding sequence is TGTGCCAGCTCACCATCTTGGGACAGAAGAAACACTGAAGCTTTCTTT. J is TRBJ1-1 and V is TRBV18, with 7 bases matching TRBD1. V trimming: 2 bases; J trimming: 2 bases; junction bases outside the gene matches: 8. Germline V gene sequence: CDR1 KGHSH, CDR2 LQKENI. The CDR3 spans 16 residues.

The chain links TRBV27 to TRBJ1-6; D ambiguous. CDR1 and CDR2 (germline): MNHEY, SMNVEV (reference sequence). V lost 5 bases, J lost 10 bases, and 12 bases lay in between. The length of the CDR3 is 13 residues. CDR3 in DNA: TGTGCCAGCAGTGAGAAAATGTCATCACCCCTCCACTTT. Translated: CASSEKMSSPLHF.

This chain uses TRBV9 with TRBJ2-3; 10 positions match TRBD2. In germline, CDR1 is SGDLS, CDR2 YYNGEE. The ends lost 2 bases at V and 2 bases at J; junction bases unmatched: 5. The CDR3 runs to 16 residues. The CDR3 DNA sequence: TGTGCCAGCAGCGTGAGGACTAGCGGAAACACAGATACGCAGTATTTT. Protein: CASSVRTSGNTDTQYF.

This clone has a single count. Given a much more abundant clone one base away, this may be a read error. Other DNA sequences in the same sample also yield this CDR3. The CDR3 sequence: CASSDGYEQYF. CDR3 sequence (DNA): TGTGCCAGCAGTGACGGCTACGAGCAGTACTTC. The chain carries TRBV2 and TRBJ2-7; no firm D call. Germline V gene data show CDR1 as SNHLY and CDR2 as FYNNEI. The CDR3 runs 11 residues. Between the trimmed V and J ends, which lost 3 bases and 3 bases, there was a span of 3 bases. Supplemented by reference TRBV2 and TRBJ2-7, the full variable domain reads EPEVTQTPSHQVTQMGQEVILRCVPISNHLYFYWYRQILGQKVEFLVSFYNNEISEKSEIFDDQFSVERPDGSNFTLKIRSTKLEDSAMYFCASSDGYEQYFGPGTRLTVT.

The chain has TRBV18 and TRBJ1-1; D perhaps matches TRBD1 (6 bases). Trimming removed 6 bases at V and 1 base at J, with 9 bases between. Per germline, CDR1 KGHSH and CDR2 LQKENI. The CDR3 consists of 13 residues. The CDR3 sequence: CASSSGENTEAFF. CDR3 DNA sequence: TGTGCCAGCTCCTCAGGGGAGAACACTGAAGCTTTCTTT.

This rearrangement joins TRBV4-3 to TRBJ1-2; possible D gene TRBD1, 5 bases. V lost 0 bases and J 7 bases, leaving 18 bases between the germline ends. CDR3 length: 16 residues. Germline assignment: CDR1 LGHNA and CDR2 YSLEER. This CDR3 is CASSQDWSRDSAGYTF. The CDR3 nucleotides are TGCGCCAGCAGCCAAGATTGGAGCCGGGACTCGGCTGGCTACACCTTC.

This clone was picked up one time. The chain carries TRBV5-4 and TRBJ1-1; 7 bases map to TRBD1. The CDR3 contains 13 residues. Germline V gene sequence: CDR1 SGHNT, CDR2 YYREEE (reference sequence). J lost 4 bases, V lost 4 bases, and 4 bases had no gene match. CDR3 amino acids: CASSTDRVTEAFF. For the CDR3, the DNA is TGTGCCAGCAGCACTGACAGGGTCACTGAAGCTTTCTTT.

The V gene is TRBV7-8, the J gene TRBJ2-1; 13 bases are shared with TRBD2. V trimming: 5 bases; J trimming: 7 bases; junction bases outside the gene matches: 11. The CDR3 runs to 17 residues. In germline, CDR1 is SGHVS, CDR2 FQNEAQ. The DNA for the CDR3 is TGTGCCAGCAGCCCCGGACTAGCGGGGGTGACGGGGAATGAGCAGTTCTTC. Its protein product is CASSPGLAGVTGNEQFF. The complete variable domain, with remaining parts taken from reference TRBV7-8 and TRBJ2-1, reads GAGVSQSPRYKVAKRGQDVALRCDPISGHVSLFWYQQALGQGPEFLTYFQNEAQLDKSGLPSDRFFAERPEGSVSTLKIQRTQQEDSAVYLCASSPGLAGVTGNEQFFGPGTRLTVL.

The CDR3 bases are TGCGCCAGCAGCCAAGAATGGATGGGGGGGCCTAACTATGGCTACACCTTC. This codes for CASSQEWMGGPNYGYTF. The V and J genes are TRBV4-1 and TRBJ1-2; possibly TRBD1 for D (6 bases). The CDR3 is made up of 17 amino acids. Germline V gene data show CDR1 as MGHRA and CDR2 as YSYEKL. Trimming stripped 0 bases from V and 0 bases from J, with 14 bases between.